The 32 T cell receptor beta chains below all came from one sample that was sequenced in a study of blood T cell repertoires in COVID-19. Produced via immunoSEQ multiplex PCR; TCRdb's table is partial and in-frame only. The table includes approximately 390,000 clones, 80% to 90% detected once. Sequencing was performed on peripheral blood. These receptors were taken from a woman aged 60 to 75 with COVID-19, enrolled during active disease.

The genes are TRBV6-6 and TRBJ1-4; 10 positions match TRBD1. Germline V CDR1 and CDR2: MNHNY, SVGAGI (reference sequence). Trimming removed 5 bases from V and 5 bases from J; junction bases left unmatched: 5. The CDR3 consists of 15 residues. The chain's CDR3 is CASSSDRGRNEKLFF. CDR3 coding DNA: TGTGCCAGCAGTAGCGACAGGGGGCGGAATGAAAAACTGTTTTTT.

This chain links TRBV28 with TRBJ2-5, with TRBD1 as a possible D gene (5 bases). The CDR3 consists of 14 residues. Germline CDR1 reads MDHEN; CDR2 reads SYDVKM. V gave up 7 bases and J gave up 1 base, with 13 bases separating them. This CDR3 is CASTPLRGQETQYF. The CDR3 region has the DNA TGTGCCAGCACCCCTCTTAGGGGCCAAGAGACCCAGTACTTC.

The count of this clone is one. This chain uses TRBV5-1 with TRBJ2-6; possible D gene TRBD1, 5 bases. V lost 0 bases to trimming and J lost 4 bases, with 11 bases between them. The germline CDR1 and CDR2 sequences are SGHRS and YFSETQ. This CDR3 comprises 16 residues. The CDR3 loop is CASSLEGSTGANVLTF. In DNA form, the CDR3 reads TGCGCCAGCAGCTTGGAGGGGTCTACCGGGGCCAACGTCCTGACTTTC.

This rearrangement joins TRBV4-2 to TRBJ2-5, with 8 bases fitting TRBD2. Unmatched junction bases numbered 8, after V lost 0 bases and J lost 2 bases. Germline V gene data show CDR1 as LGHNA and CDR2 as YNFKEQ. This CDR3 is built from 17 residues. In DNA, the CDR3 is TGTGCCAGCAGCCAAGAATTGCGGCGGGGGGCTCAAGAGACCCAGTACTTC. Its translation: CASSQELRRGAQETQYF.

The chain is built from TRBV18 and TRBJ2-5; 8 bases are a match to TRBD1. Germline CDR1 and CDR2: KGHSH and LQKENI. This CDR3 region has 14 residues. J lost 0 bases, V lost 5 bases, and 2 bases had no gene match. The DNA of the CDR3 is TGTGCCAGCTCAGGGACAGGCTACCAAGAGACCCAGTACTTC. Its translation: CASSGTGYQETQYF.

The chain has TRBV21-1 and TRBJ1-5; the DNA was not used to check the table's D call, TRBD1. TRBV21-1 is assigned pseudogene status. The CDR3 runs to 16 residues. The CDR3 coding sequence is TGTGCCAGCAGCAAAGAGGTCCGACAGGGGGAACAGCCCCAGCATTTT. This translates into CASSKEVRQGEQPQHF.

The V and J genes are TRBV19 and TRBJ1-5, with 12 bases that match TRBD1. Germline CDR1 reads LNHDA; CDR2 reads SQIVND (reference sequence). The CDR3 runs to 17 residues. The trim removed 3 bases at V and 8 bases at J, leaving 11 bases unmatched. This CDR3 is CASSIVGGQGAGKPQHF. CDR3 sequence (DNA): TGTGCCAGTAGTATTGTCGGGGGACAGGGGGCAGGAAAGCCCCAGCATTTT.

A note on this clone: The same CDR3 arises from other DNA sequences in this sample as well. The chain uses TRBV18 and TRBJ1-1; D perhaps matches TRBD1 (6 bases). The length of the CDR3 is 14 residues. The germline gives CDR1 KGHSH, CDR2 LQKENI. The V end was cut by 2 bases, the J end by 1 base, with 8 bases between. CDR3 nucleotide sequence: TGTGCCAGCTCACCATTGGGACAGAACACTGAAGCTTTCTTT. Translated: CASSPLGQNTEAFF.

The chain has TRBV21-1 and TRBJ2-2; the table's TRBD1 call for D was not verified on the DNA. TRBV21-1 is recorded as a pseudogene. The CDR3 is made up of 18 amino acids. The CDR3 coding sequence is TGTGCCAGCAGCAAAGCGGACAGGGGGGTCGTGTACACCGGGGAGCTGTTTTTT. Protein: CASSKADRGVVYTGELFF.

The V call is TRBV5-4, the J call TRBJ2-2; no reliable D call. CDR1 and CDR2 (germline): SGHNT, YYREEE (reference sequence). V was clipped by 0 bases and J by 0 bases, with 6 bases between them. The CDR3 is made up of 15 amino acids. The CDR3 sequence is CASSLELSNTGELFF. The CDR3 DNA sequence: TGTGCCAGCAGCTTGGAACTTTCGAACACCGGGGAGCTGTTTTTT.

The chain couples TRBV6-5 to TRBJ1-2; D remains ambiguous. Trimming shortened V by 6 bases and J by 1 base, and 12 bases separated the two germline ends. This CDR3 comprises 14 residues. From germline, CDR1 is MNHEY and CDR2 SVGAGI. The CDR3 loop is CASSGGTVNYGYTF. The CDR3 DNA sequence: TGTGCCAGCAGCGGAGGTACTGTTAACTATGGCTACACCTTC.

V and J are TRBV23-1 and TRBJ1-1; maybe TRBD1 (5 bases). TRBV23-1 has ORF status, its function being uncertain. CDR3 length equals 15 residues. The V end lost 7 bases, the J end lost 3 bases, and 18 bases lay between the germline ends. CDR3 in amino acids: CASTLNTAGYTEAFF. CDR3 nucleotides: TGCGCCAGCACTCTCAACACTGCAGGGTACACTGAAGCTTTCTTT.

The chain links TRBV11-1 to TRBJ2-7; 9 bases map to TRBD1. V lost 2 bases, J lost 5 bases, and 1 base stayed unmatched. From germline, CDR1 is SGHAT and CDR2 FQDESV (reference sequence). This CDR3 is 13 amino acids long. CDR3 sequence reads: CASSLTGGNEQYF. The CDR3 DNA sequence: TGTGCCAGCAGCTTAACAGGGGGCAACGAGCAGTACTTC.

V usage is TRBV5-1 and J usage is TRBJ2-1; no definite D call. Germline V lookup: CDR1 SGHRS, CDR2 YFSETQ. The V end was cut by 0 bases, the J end by 9 bases, with 7 bases between. The CDR3 sequence is 12 residues long. The CDR3: CASSLAFVEQFF. The CDR3 DNA is TGCGCCAGCAGCTTGGCCTTCGTTGAGCAGTTCTTC.

The rearrangement links TRBV3-1 (or the pseudogene TRBV3-2) to TRBJ1-2; D is possibly TRBD1 (5 bases). Germline CDR1 LGHDT, CDR2 YNNKEL (reference sequence). The CDR3 contains 21 residues. Trimming took 4 bases from V and 2 from J, leaving 32 bases between them. The CDR3 is CASSLDPRGALAKGRNYGYTF. The CDR3 nucleotides read TGTGCCAGCAGCCTAGACCCTCGCGGGGCACTAGCCAAGGGCCGGAACTATGGCTACACCTTC.

The genes are TRBV27 and TRBJ1-2; 9 bases match TRBD1. The junction had 6 bases not matched to a gene; V was cut back by 6 bases and J by 7 bases. In germline, CDR1 is MNHEY, CDR2 SMNVEV (reference sequence). This CDR3 is built from 13 residues. Here the CDR3 reads CASSRTGESGYTF. In DNA form, the CDR3 reads TGTGCCAGCAGCAGGACAGGGGAGAGTGGCTACACCTTC.

The chain carries TRBV19 and TRBJ1-4, with D perhaps matching TRBD1 (6 bases). The germline gives CDR1 LNHDA, CDR2 SQIVND (reference sequence). This CDR3 contains 13 residues. Trimming left V 7 bases short and J 8 bases short, with 14 bases between. This CDR3 reads CASTGVAVEKLFF. DNA for the CDR3: TGTGCCAGTACAGGGGTTGCAGTAGAAAAACTGTTTTTT. Full variable domain (rest looked up from reference TRBV19 and TRBJ1-4): DGGITQSPKYLFRKEGQNVTLSCEQNLNHDAMYWYRQDPGQGLRLIYYSQIVNDFQKGDIAEGYSVSREKKESFPLTVTSAQKNPTAFYLCASTGVAVEKLFFGSGTQLSVL.

The chain joins TRBV9 to TRBJ2-4; D unresolved. The CDR3 consists of 14 residues. Germline CDR1 is SGDLS and CDR2 is YYNGEE. Trimming pared 2 bases from V and 0 bases from J, leaving 6 bases between. The CDR3 nucleotides are TGTGCCAGCAGCGTTGGCGGAGCCAAAAACATTCAGTACTTC. Protein product: CASSVGGAKNIQYF.

The V call is TRBV15, the J call TRBJ2-5, with 8 bases identical to TRBD1. J lost 3 bases, V lost 1 base, and 10 bases had no gene match. The CDR3 contains 17 residues. Looked up from germline, CDR1 is LNHNV and CDR2 is YYDKDF (reference sequence). CDR3 protein: CATSRVKTGTGEETQYF. The CDR3 bases are TGTGCCACCAGCAGAGTTAAAACCGGGACAGGCGAAGAGACCCAGTACTTC.

The chain couples TRBV2 to TRBJ2-1, with D possibly being TRBD2 (6 bases). CDR1 and CDR2 (germline): SNHLY, FYNNEI. The CDR3 has 14 amino acids. Trimming stripped 10 bases from V and 6 bases from J, with 19 bases between. The CDR3 nucleotides are TGTGCCACCCAGACTAGAGCAGTCTCCAATGAGCAGTTCTTC. Translated: CATQTRAVSNEQFF.

The rearrangement links TRBV11-2 to TRBJ1-3, with D possibly matching TRBD1 (6 bases). The ends were cut back, 5 bases at V and 6 bases at J, with 11 bases in the middle. The CDR3 runs to 13 residues. CDR1 is SGHAT, CDR2 FQNNGV, per germline. The chain's CDR3 is CASSRDIANTIYF. CDR3 DNA sequence: TGTGCCAGCAGCCGGGACATTGCAAACACCATATATTTT.

The rearrangement joins TRBV7-9 to TRBJ2-7; possible D gene TRBD1, 6 bases. V shed 3 bases and J shed 4 bases, with 13 bases lying between them. The CDR3 length is 14 residues. Germline V gene lookup returns CDR1 SEHNR and CDR2 FQNEAQ (reference sequence). In nucleotides, the CDR3 is TGTGCCAGCAGCTTTCGGACAGCGACTTACGAGCAGTACTTC. It is translated as CASSFRTATYEQYF.

The J gene is TRBJ1-2, the V gene TRBV19, with D possibly matching TRBD1 (6 bases). Germline assignment: CDR1 LNHDA and CDR2 SQIVND (reference sequence). V lost 3 bases to trimming and J lost 8 bases, with 16 bases between them. The CDR3 length is 14 residues. The CDR3 reads CASSMVVGAGGYTF. As DNA, the CDR3 is TGTGCCAGTAGTATGGTTGTGGGGGCCGGGGGCTACACCTTC.

The table lists this clone with a few counts. The chain is built from TRBV6-5 and TRBJ1-1; a possible D gene is TRBD1 (5 bases). The CDR3 totals 14 residues. Per germline, CDR1 MNHEY and CDR2 SVGAGI. Trimming stripped 6 bases from V and 6 bases from J, with 17 bases between. The CDR3 region has the DNA TGTGCCAGCAGGACCGGGACCGGGGGAGCTGAAGCTTTCTTT. Its protein is CASRTGTGGAEAFF.

The table lists this clone with a count of one. The rearrangement links TRBV5-4 to TRBJ2-2, with D possibly matching TRBD2 (5 bases). Germline CDR1 reads SGHNT; CDR2 reads YYREEE (reference sequence). V dropped 3 bases and J dropped 7 bases, with 25 bases sitting between them. The CDR3 totals 18 residues. CDR3: CASSSNLGAGRVDGELFF. The CDR3, as DNA: TGTGCCAGCAGCTCGAACCTAGGCGCGGGCCGGGTCGACGGGGAGCTGTTTTTT.

This clone turned up a few times. This chain connects TRBV7-3 to TRBJ2-3; TRBD1 might be the D (5 bases). Germline V gene lookup returns CDR1 SGHTA and CDR2 FQGTGA. The ends were cut back, 8 bases at V and 5 bases at J, with 14 bases in the middle. The CDR3 consists of 13 residues. The CDR3: CASLTRVRDTQYF. The CDR3 DNA reads TGTGCCAGCCTAACCAGGGTGCGAGATACGCAGTATTTT.

The chain carries TRBV12-5 and TRBJ2-7; the D gene is possibly TRBD1 (5 bases). The CDR3 sequence is 13 residues long. Looked up from germline, CDR1 is LGHNT and CDR2 is FRNRAP. V was clipped by 3 bases and J by 9 bases, with 15 bases between them. CDR3 loop: CASGFPGRALQYF. DNA for the CDR3: TGTGCTAGTGGTTTCCCCGGCAGGGCGCTGCAGTACTTC.

The chain uses TRBV2 and TRBJ1-1, with D perhaps TRBD1 (5 bases). From germline, CDR1 is SNHLY and CDR2 FYNNEI. The CDR3 has 13 amino acids. V gave up 11 bases and J gave up 4 bases, with 17 bases separating them. CDR3 sequence: CASSGEGITEAFF. The CDR3 DNA reads TGTGCCTCCTCCGGGGAGGGGATCACTGAAGCTTTCTTT.

The rearrangement uses TRBV29-1 and TRBJ1-5, with a weak D call TRBD1 (5 bases). CDR3 size: 12 residues. From germline, CDR1 is SQVTM and CDR2 ANQGSEA. V was pared by 7 bases and J by 2 bases, with 9 bases between. CDR3: CSDTGGNQPQHF. In nucleotides, the CDR3 is TGCAGCGACACGGGGGGCAATCAGCCCCAGCATTTT.

CDR3 amino acids: CASSEPTGHLPQYF. CDR3 nucleotide sequence: TGTGCCAGCAGTGAACCCACCGGACACCTTCCGCAGTATTTT. This rearrangement joins TRBV2 to TRBJ2-3; possible D gene TRBD1, 5 bases. The CDR3 extends over 14 amino acids. Germline V gene sequence: CDR1 SNHLY, CDR2 FYNNEI. V lost 2 bases to trimming and J lost 10 bases, with 16 bases between them.

The V and J genes are TRBV28 and TRBJ2-7; tentative D call: TRBD2 (6 bases). Germline lookup yields CDR1 MDHEN and CDR2 SYDVKM. The V and J ends lost 6 bases and 2 bases respectively, with 14 bases between them. The CDR3 totals 14 residues. As DNA, the CDR3 is TGTGCCAGCAGCCCAGGGACTCCTCCCTACGAGCAGTACTTC. This translates into CASSPGTPPYEQYF. The full variable domain, its missing parts supplied by reference TRBV28 and TRBJ2-7, is DVKVTQSSRYLVKRTGEKVFLECVQDMDHENMFWYRQDPGLGLRLIYFSYDVKMKEKGDIPEGYSVSREKKERFSLILESASTNQTSMYLCASSPGTPPYEQYFGPGTRLTVT.

The rearrangement uses TRBV5-6 and TRBJ1-1; 8 bases match TRBD1. V lost 2 bases to trimming and J lost 4 bases; unmatched junction nucleotides: 1. Germline CDR1 SGHDT, CDR2 YYEEEE. The CDR3 runs to 13 residues. The chain's CDR3 is CASSLTGGTEAFF. CDR3 DNA sequence: TGTGCCAGCAGCTTAACAGGGGGCACTGAAGCTTTCTTT. The variable domain in full, with the rest retrieved from reference TRBV5-6 and TRBJ1-1, is DAGVTQSPTHLIKTRGQQVTLRCSPKSGHDTVSWYQQALGQGPQFIFQYYEEEERQRGNFPDRFSGHQFPNYSSELNVNALLLGDSALYLCASSLTGGTEAFFGQGTRLTVV.